This is a list of T cell receptor beta chains from one sample in a study of vaccination and CD4 T cells after COVID-19. The antigens these receptors bind are not known. One entry per CDR3 protein, called by TCRdb with MiXCR from the PCR reads. Of approximately 20,000 distinct CDR3 sequences detected, 42% appear once; the ten largest clones hold 25% to 35%. The sequenced sample was CD4+ T cells from blood, cultured in vitro, obtained before SARS-CoV-2 vaccination. The receptors stem from a human donor who received a COVID-19 vaccine. The CDR3 runs from the conserved cysteine through the conserved F or W. The order of the fields is D gene, clone size, V gene, J gene, CDR3 protein, CDR3 DNA. The D gene is left open where the match is weak. Size is stated for part of the rows, as once, few or many counts, or as a class when the clone is expanded.

>TRBD1|-|TRBV18|TRBJ1-5
CASSPGGQGLNQPQHF
TGTGCCAGCTCACCGGGGGGACAGGGACTCAATCAGCCCCAGCATTTT
>-|-|TRBV2|TRBJ1-5
CASSVRRGIQPQHF
TGTGCCAGCAGTGTTAGGAGGGGGATTCAGCCCCAGCATTTT
>-|-|TRBV7-9|TRBJ2-2
CASSFMRGANTGELFF
TGTGCCAGCAGCTTTATGCGGGGAGCGAACACCGGGGAGCTGTTTTTT
>TRBD2|-|TRBV19|TRBJ2-3
CASGTSGGSSTDTQYF
TGTGCCAGCGGGACTAGCGGGGGCTCTAGCACAGATACGCAGTATTTT
>-|-|TRBV6-1|TRBJ1-5
CASTSDFNQPQHF
TGTGCCAGCACCTCCGATTTCAATCAGCCCCAGCATTTT
>-|few|TRBV7-6|TRBJ2-1
CASSLDPITPPYNEQFF
TGTGCCAGCAGCTTAGATCCTATAACCCCTCCCTACAATGAGCAGTTCTTC
>-|-|TRBV7-9|TRBJ2-6
CASSLYGNGANVLTF
TGTGCCAGCAGCTTGTACGGGAATGGGGCCAACGTCCTGACTTTC
>TRBD1|-|TRBV7-9|TRBJ1-2
CASRTGELDGYTF
TGTGCCAGCAGGACAGGGGAATTGGATGGCTACACCTTC
>-|-|TRBV24-1|TRBJ2-5
CATSEPTQGRGETQYF
TGTGCCACCAGTGAGCCCACACAAGGGAGGGGGGAGACCCAGTACTTC
>-|few|TRBV7-2|TRBJ2-1
CASSLGLRTPNEQFF
TGTGCCAGCAGCTTAGGTTTAAGGACTCCGAATGAGCAGTTCTTC
>-|-|TRBV20-1|TRBJ2-7
CSAQKPPEEQYF
TGCAGTGCCCAGAAGCCCCCGGAGGAGCAGTACTTC
>TRBD2|once|TRBV6-5|TRBJ2-7
CASSYSFSGDSYEQYF
TGTGCCAGCAGTTACTCTTTTAGCGGGGACTCCTACGAGCAGTACTTC
>TRBD1|-|TRBV30|TRBJ1-1
CAWSGDRVNLEAFF
TGTGCCTGGAGTGGGGACAGGGTGAACCTTGAAGCTTTCTTT
>-|few|TRBV6-5|TRBJ1-2
CASSFAGPSYGYTF
TGTGCCAGCAGTTTCGCGGGTCCTAGTTATGGCTACACCTTC
>TRBD1|-|TRBV5-1|TRBJ1-1
CASSLARDRGKAFF
TGCGCCAGCAGCTTGGCCAGGGACAGGGGCAAAGCTTTCTTT
>TRBD1|-|TRBV12-5|TRBJ2-7
CASGTGAVYEQYF
TGTGCTAGTGGGACAGGGGCGGTCTACGAGCAGTACTTC
>-|-|TRBV6-2/TRBV6-3|TRBJ2-7
CASTSTRRVLGEQYF
TGTGCCAGCACTTCCACGAGGAGGGTTTTGGGCGAGCAGTACTTC
>-|once|TRBV6-1|TRBJ2-7
CASVGWMRDPSYEQYF
TGTGCCAGCGTAGGGTGGATGCGGGACCCCTCCTACGAGCAGTACTTC
>-|once|TRBV6-5|TRBJ1-2
CASSYSHAAANYGYTF
TGTGCCAGCAGTTACTCCCATGCTGCCGCCAACTATGGCTACACCTTC
>TRBD2|-|TRBV19|TRBJ2-1
CASKRLADYNEQFF
TGTGCCAGTAAGCGACTAGCGGACTACAATGAGCAGTTCTTC
>-|few|TRBV2|TRBJ2-3
CASRTYPSTDTQYF
TGTGCCAGTCGGACGTACCCTAGCACAGATACGCAGTATTTT
>-|-|TRBV7-2|TRBJ1-1
CASSLQPTRGTEAFF
TGTGCCAGCAGCTTACAACCTACAAGGGGGACTGAAGCTTTCTTT
>-|-|TRBV10-3|TRBJ1-1
CAATSGWDTEAFF
TGTGCCGCCACCTCAGGGTGGGACACTGAAGCTTTCTTT
>-|few|TRBV11-2|TRBJ2-7
CAWKRHTYEQYF
TGTGCCTGGAAGAGGCATACCTACGAGCAGTACTTC
>-|-|TRBV30|TRBJ1-1
CAWSPSTSTVNTEAFF
TGTGCCTGGAGCCCCTCCACCTCCACAGTTAACACTGAAGCTTTCTTT
>-|few|TRBV6-5|TRBJ2-7
CASSYSQGYEQYF
TGTGCCAGCAGTTACTCGCAGGGCTACGAGCAGTACTTC
>-|few|TRBV7-8|TRBJ2-7
CASSPDRFNEQYF
TGTGCCAGCAGCCCTGACAGGTTCAACGAGCAGTACTTC
>-|-|TRBV5-1|TRBJ1-2
CASSLTGSGYTF
TGCGCCAGCAGCTTAACAGGGAGTGGCTACACCTTC
>TRBD1|-|TRBV7-8|TRBJ1-5
CASSPGGQEGQPQHF
TGTGCCAGCAGCCCGGGGGGACAGGAGGGGCAGCCCCAGCATTTT
>-|few|TRBV19|TRBJ1-6
CASTNLGYASPLHF
TGTGCCAGTACCAACCTCGGATATGCTTCACCCCTCCACTTT
>TRBD1|-|TRBV6-1|TRBJ2-7
CASSQGTGVYEQYF
TGTGCCAGCAGTCAGGGGACAGGGGTCTACGAGCAGTACTTC
>TRBD1|-|TRBV20-1|TRBJ2-3
CSARGRPGGRTDTQYF
TGCAGTGCTAGGGGGAGGCCAGGGGGCCGCACAGATACGCAGTATTTT
>TRBD1|few|TRBV10-3|TRBJ1-2
CAIRSTGGSGYTF
TGTGCCATCCGCTCAACAGGGGGCAGTGGCTACACCTTC
>TRBD1|-|TRBV7-2|TRBJ2-1
CASSSDRGNEQFF
TGTGCCAGCAGCTCCGACAGGGGAAATGAGCAGTTCTTC
>-|-|TRBV10-1|TRBJ1-2
CASSETRSYGYTF
TGCGCCAGCAGTGAGACAAGGAGCTATGGCTACACCTTC
>TRBD1|few|TRBV19|TRBJ1-2
CASRGQHYGYTF
TGTGCCAGCCGGGGACAGCACTATGGCTACACCTTC
>TRBD2|-|TRBV29-1|TRBJ2-5
CSVAVGGDIETQYF
TGCAGCGTTGCGGTCGGGGGGGATATAGAGACCCAGTACTTC
>TRBD1|-|TRBV5-1|TRBJ1-1
CASSFDRTGDTEAFF
TGCGCCAGCAGCTTTGATAGGACAGGGGACACTGAAGCTTTCTTT
>TRBD2|-|TRBV27|TRBJ2-1
CASSLGLAGGYNEQFF
TGTGCCAGCAGTTTAGGACTAGCGGGGGGGTACAATGAGCAGTTCTTC
>TRBD2|few|TRBV20-1|TRBJ2-3
CSAMTSGGRTDTQYF
TGCAGTGCAATGACTAGCGGGGGCCGCACAGATACGCAGTATTTT
>TRBD1|few|TRBV6-1|TRBJ1-1
CASSVRQGRAFF
TGTGCCAGCAGTGTTCGACAGGGACGAGCTTTCTTT
>TRBD2|few|TRBV6-5|TRBJ2-7
CASSYDASGEYYEQYF
TGTGCCAGCAGTTACGACGCTAGCGGGGAATACTACGAGCAGTACTTC
>-|-|TRBV19|TRBJ2-3
CASSMWSSTDTQYF
TGTGCCAGTAGTATGTGGAGTTCCACAGATACGCAGTATTTT
>TRBD2|-|TRBV5-1|TRBJ2-1
CASSWDSGAPYNEQFF
TGCGCCAGCAGCTGGGATAGCGGGGCCCCCTACAATGAGCAGTTCTTC
>-|few|TRBV20-1|TRBJ2-6
CSARGGRGLSGANVLTF
TGCAGTGCTAGAGGGGGGCGGGGCCTCTCTGGGGCCAACGTCCTGACTTTC
>-|-|TRBV20-1|TRBJ2-7
CSARSQGYEQYF
TGCAGTGCTAGAAGCCAGGGGTACGAGCAGTACTTC
>-|-|TRBV27|TRBJ2-1
CASNLRTTDSYNEQFF
TGTGCCAGCAACTTAAGGACTACCGACTCCTACAATGAGCAGTTCTTC
>TRBD1|few|TRBV29-1|TRBJ1-4
CSVVGTANEKLFF
TGCAGCGTTGTTGGGACAGCGAATGAAAAACTGTTTTTT
>-|-|TRBV2|TRBJ1-2
CASSEGGQGYYGYTF
TGTGCCAGCAGTGAGGGGGGGCAGGGCTACTATGGCTACACCTTC
>-|few|TRBV25-1|TRBJ2-7
CASSGYRDEQYF
TGTGCCAGCAGTGGATACAGGGACGAGCAGTACTTC
>TRBD2|-|TRBV5-1|TRBJ2-3
CASSQGLAGGTDTQYF
TGCGCCAGCAGCCAGGGACTAGCGGGGGGCACAGATACGCAGTATTTT
>-|few|TRBV10-3|TRBJ2-5
CAISERQEETQYF
TGTGCCATCAGTGAAAGGCAGGAAGAGACCCAGTACTTC
>-|few|TRBV6-5|TRBJ1-1
CASSYSTGPENTEAFF
TGTGCCAGCAGTTACTCGACGGGACCGGAAAACACTGAAGCTTTCTTT
>-|-|TRBV11-3|TRBJ1-1
CASSLSGTNTEAFF
TGTGCCAGCAGCTTGTCGGGGACCAACACTGAAGCTTTCTTT
>-|-|TRBV7-2|TRBJ2-2
CASSLDAVGELFF
TGTGCCAGCAGCTTAGACGCCGTCGGGGAGCTGTTTTTT